Listed here are 28 T cell receptor beta chains from one sample, sequenced in a study of blood T cell repertoires in COVID-19. The protocol was immunoSEQ multiplex PCR, while the TCRdb copy is restricted to in-frame clones and leaves out a portion. The repertoire holds 200,000 to 300,000 clones, approximately 90% seen once, with approximately 4.2% in the top ten. The sample was PBMCs or T cells enriched from blood (not recorded which). The receptors here all came from a woman in her twenties or thirties who had recovered from COVID-19.

The chain recombines TRBV7-2 with TRBJ1-6; the D gene is possibly TRBD1 (5 bases). The germline V and J ends were trimmed by 4 bases and 6 bases, with 13 bases remaining between them. The CDR3 is 15 amino acids. Germline CDR1 reads SGHTA; CDR2 reads FQGNSA. The CDR3 loop reads CASSSQTAPNSPLHF. The CDR3 DNA reads TGTGCCAGCAGCTCTCAGACAGCTCCTAATTCACCCCTCCACTTT. Together with reference TRBV7-2 and TRBJ1-6, the CDR3 gives the full variable domain: GAGVSQSPSNKVTEKGKDVELRCDPISGHTALYWYRQSLGQGLEFLIYFQGNSAPDKSGLPSDRFSAERTGGSVSTLTIQRTQQEDSAVYLCASSSQTAPNSPLHFGNGTRLTVT.

To note about this clone: The sample holds other DNA sequences that translate to the same CDR3. The CDR3 DNA is TGTGCCAGCAGCTTGGCCATGCTAGCTATCGGGGAGCTGTTTTTT. Translating gives CASSLAMLAIGELFF. The V gene is TRBV5-5, the J gene TRBJ2-2, with D possibly TRBD2 on 5 matching bases. Deletions cut 0 bases from V and 7 bases from J, with 13 bases between. Germline V gives CDR1 SGHKS, CDR2 YYEKEE (reference sequence). The CDR3 covers 15 residues.

A few counts support this clone. The chain is built from TRBV10-3 and TRBJ1-2; no definite D call. Trimming pared 5 bases from V and 0 bases from J, leaving 4 bases between. Germline CDR1 and CDR2: ENHRY and SYGVKD. The length of the CDR3 is 12 residues. CDR3 region: CAISLTNYGYTF. The CDR3 coding sequence is TGTGCCATCAGTCTAACTAACTATGGCTACACCTTC.

The V call is TRBV9, the J call TRBJ2-1; 10 nucleotides match TRBD1. V shed 3 bases, J shed 8 bases, and the junction held 5 bases outside the gene matches. CDR1 is SGDLS and CDR2 is YYNGEE in the germline V gene. The CDR3 is 14 residues long. The CDR3 sequence: CASSAGTGVHEQFF. CDR3 DNA sequence: TGTGCCAGCAGCGCCGGGACAGGGGTCCATGAGCAGTTCTTC.

The chain is built from TRBV5-1 and TRBJ2-5; 10 nucleotides line up with TRBD2. The CDR3 is 16 residues long. CDR1 and CDR2 from the germline V gene are SGHRS and YFSETQ. After removal of 4 bases from V and 3 bases from J, the junction contained 9 bases not matched to a gene. The CDR3 DNA reads as TGCGCCAGCAGCGACCCTCTAGCGGGAGAAGAAGAGACCCAGTACTTC. The encoded protein is CASSDPLAGEEETQYF.

The chain employs TRBV5-6 and TRBJ2-7; 8 nucleotides line up with TRBD1. V lost 5 bases and J lost 0; bases outside the gene matches: 10. The CDR3 runs to 16 residues. CDR1 and CDR2 (germline): SGHDT, YYEEEE. This CDR3 is CASSSGQGQSSYEQYF. The DNA for the CDR3 is TGTGCCAGCAGTTCAGGACAGGGACAAAGCTCCTACGAGCAGTACTTC. The full variable domain, rest sourced from reference TRBV5-6 and TRBJ2-7, is DAGVTQSPTHLIKTRGQQVTLRCSPKSGHDTVSWYQQALGQGPQFIFQYYEEEERQRGNFPDRFSGHQFPNYSSELNVNALLLGDSALYLCASSSGQGQSSYEQYFGPGTRLTVT.

The chain employs TRBV7-9 and TRBJ1-2; 9 nucleotides agree with TRBD1. The CDR3 runs to 16 residues. V trimming: 5 bases; J trimming: 8 bases; junction bases outside the gene matches: 15. Germline CDR1 is SEHNR and CDR2 is FQNEAQ (reference sequence). As DNA, the CDR3 is TGTGCCAGCAGCCTATCTGGACAGGGGAGAGGTGAAGGCTACACCTTC. This encodes CASSLSGQGRGEGYTF.

V is TRBV7-9 and J is TRBJ1-5; TRBD1 aligns across 10 bases. CDR1 SEHNR and CDR2 FQNEAQ come from the germline V gene (reference sequence). The CDR3 spans 15 residues. With 3 bases clipped from V and 5 bases from J, the junction kept 4 bases outside the gene matches. The CDR3 coding sequence is TGTGCCAGCAGCTTTGGACAGGGGGGGCATCAGCCCCAGCATTTT. Translated: CASSFGQGGHQPQHF.

This clone occurred once. The genes are TRBV20-1 and TRBJ2-7, with D unclear. Looked up from germline, CDR1 is DFQATT and CDR2 is SNEGSKA (reference sequence). This CDR3 has 13 amino acids. Trimming took off 3 bases at V and 5 bases at J, with 14 bases between the two ends. The CDR3 DNA reads as TGCAGTGCTAGTCTCCCCGGTTACCACGAGCAGTACTTC. Translating gives CSASLPGYHEQYF.

The J gene is TRBJ2-3, the V gene TRBV19; a weak D match, TRBD1 (6 bases). This CDR3 is built from 15 residues. V gave up 4 bases and J gave up 0 bases, with 11 bases separating them. CDR1 and CDR2 (germline): LNHDA, SQIVND (reference sequence). The CDR3 bases are TGTGCCAGTAGTAGCGCAGGGGCGAGCACAGATACGCAGTATTTT. Translating gives CASSSAGASTDTQYF.

The chain joins TRBV28 to TRBJ2-7, with a possible D match to TRBD2 (5 bases). Germline V lookup: CDR1 MDHEN, CDR2 SYDVKM. V was shortened by 5 bases and J by 4 bases, with 6 bases between the two germline ends. The CDR3 loop spans 11 amino acids. The CDR3 DNA reads TGTGCCAGCAGTACTAGTTACGAGCAGTACTTC. This translates into CASSTSYEQYF.

The rearrangement uses TRBV19 and TRBJ1-5, with D uncertain. The CDR3 spans 13 residues. The germline V and J ends were trimmed by 5 bases and 3 bases, with 8 bases remaining between them. Germline values: CDR1 LNHDA, CDR2 SQIVND (reference sequence). The CDR3: CASSVAYNQPQHF. The CDR3 DNA is TGTGCCAGTAGTGTCGCGTACAATCAGCCCCAGCATTTT.

The V gene is TRBV28, the J gene TRBJ1-5; the D is unclear. CDR3 length: 19 amino acids. The ends were cut back, 1 base at V and 2 bases at J, with 21 bases in the middle. CDR1 MDHEN and CDR2 SYDVKM come from the germline V gene. CDR3 bases: TGTGCCAGCAGTTTATCGCCCCAGGCATGGAGGGCAGGCAATCAGCCCCAGCATTTT. Encoded protein: CASSLSPQAWRAGNQPQHF.

This clone was seen a single time. The chain joins TRBV5-4 to TRBJ2-7, with D possibly being TRBD1 (6 bases). V was cut by 5 bases and J by 5 bases, with 17 bases left in between. In germline, CDR1 is SGHNT, CDR2 YYREEE (reference sequence). There are 14 residues in the CDR3. In DNA form, the CDR3 reads TGTGCCAGCAGTTCGAGGGCAGGGGCCCACGAGCAGTACTTC. Protein: CASSSRAGAHEQYF.

This sequence joins TRBV28 and TRBJ1-5, with D unresolved. Trimming removed 4 bases at V and 7 bases at J, with 11 bases between. The CDR3 extends over 13 amino acids. Germline CDR1 is MDHEN and CDR2 is SYDVKM. The CDR3 DNA reads TGTGCCAGCAGTTGGGAGGTCGGCCAGCCCCAGCATTTT. Translation: CASSWEVGQPQHF.

The chain joins TRBV10-3 to TRBJ2-5; 8 positions agree with TRBD1. V lost 8 bases to trimming and J lost 7 bases; unmatched junction nucleotides: 3. The CDR3 covers 11 residues. Germline V gives CDR1 ENHRY, CDR2 SYGVKD. The CDR3, as DNA: TGTGCCATCCGGGACAGGAGGACCCAGTACTTC. This encodes CAIRDRRTQYF.

This sequence joins TRBV11-2 and TRBJ1-1; 7 bases agree with TRBD1. Germline CDR1 reads SGHAT; CDR2 reads FQNNGV. The CDR3 runs to 13 residues. Trimming took 7 bases from V and 1 from J; bases not matched to a gene: 3. The CDR3 is CASTRDRNTEAFF. CDR3 nucleotides: TGTGCCAGCACCAGGGACAGGAACACTGAAGCTTTCTTT.

This clone was seen once. The J gene is TRBJ2-7, the V gene TRBV12-5; D call uncertain. The CDR3 runs to 14 residues. Between the trimmed V and J ends, which lost 5 bases and 0 bases, there was a span of 11 bases. Germline assignment: CDR1 LGHNT and CDR2 FRNRAP. CDR3 sequence: CASGPARSSYEQYF. CDR3 DNA sequence: TGTGCTAGTGGTCCCGCCCGGAGCTCCTACGAGCAGTACTTC.

V and J are TRBV5-1 and TRBJ1-4, with D perhaps matching TRBD1 (6 bases). Trimming shortened V by 2 bases and J by 4 bases, and 21 bases separated the two germline ends. Per the germline V gene, CDR1 is SGHRS and CDR2 is YFSETQ. CDR3 size: 18 residues. DNA for the CDR3: TGCGCCAGCAGCTTAAAACCCAACCCCGGACAGTTTAATGAAAAACTGTTTTTT. Translated: CASSLKPNPGQFNEKLFF.

The gene calls are TRBV7-9 and TRBJ1-1; 8 nucleotides line up with TRBD1. V lost 5 bases and J lost 1; bases outside the gene matches: 3. The CDR3 extends over 14 amino acids. Germline CDR1 reads SEHNR; CDR2 reads FQNEAQ (reference sequence). In DNA, the CDR3 is TGTGCCAGCAGCCCAGGACAGGGGAACACTGAAGCTTTCTTT. Amino acid sequence: CASSPGQGNTEAFF.

The J gene is TRBJ1-5, the V gene TRBV6-5; D gene uncertain. Trimming took 6 bases from V and 3 from J, leaving 15 bases between them. Germline V gene data show CDR1 as MNHEY and CDR2 as SVGAGI. CDR3 size: 15 residues. The CDR3 bases are TGTGCCAGCAGCCCCCCACGGAGGTCCAATCAGCCCCAGCATTTT. Its protein is CASSPPRRSNQPQHF.

The chain uses TRBV3-1 (or the pseudogene TRBV3-2) and TRBJ1-4; possible D gene TRBD1, 5 bases. Germline values: CDR1 LGHDT, CDR2 YNNKEL (reference sequence). Trimming left V 4 bases short and J 8 bases short, with 14 bases between. This CDR3 contains 14 residues. The CDR3 protein is CASSRRMEGEKLFF. CDR3 nucleotides: TGTGCCAGCAGCCGACGGATGGAGGGGGAAAAACTGTTTTTT.

V and J are TRBV19 and TRBJ2-1; TRBD1 agrees at 10 bases. Per the germline V gene, CDR1 is LNHDA and CDR2 is SQIVND (reference sequence). The CDR3 has 13 amino acids. V trimming: 6 bases; J trimming: 8 bases; junction bases outside the gene matches: 4. The CDR3 protein is CASRDRGFDEQFF. CDR3 sequence (DNA): TGTGCCAGTAGGGACAGGGGGTTCGATGAGCAGTTCTTC.

V is TRBV28 and J is TRBJ1-1; D is ambiguous. V shed 3 bases and J shed 13 bases, with 12 bases lying between them. CDR3 size: 11 residues. Per germline, CDR1 MDHEN and CDR2 SYDVKM. CDR3 loop: CASSLREGVFF. The CDR3 bases are TGTGCCAGCAGTTTGCGGGAGGGAGTTTTCTTT.

The rearrangement joins TRBV27 to TRBJ2-7; 11 nucleotides match TRBD2. Germline values: CDR1 MNHEY, CDR2 SMNVEV (reference sequence). The CDR3 runs 17 residues. Trimming at V came to 4 bases and at J to 0 bases, leaving 8 bases not matched to a gene. CDR3 sequence: CASSSLAGVIPSYEQYF. The DNA for the CDR3 is TGTGCCAGCAGTTCACTAGCGGGAGTAATTCCCTCCTACGAGCAGTACTTC.

The chain carries TRBV10-1 and TRBJ2-2, with D possibly matching TRBD2 (6 bases). The CDR3 runs to 14 residues. Per germline, CDR1 WNHNN and CDR2 SYGVQD (reference sequence). The V end was cut by 2 bases, the J end by 7 bases, with 11 bases between. In DNA form, the CDR3 reads TGCGCCAGCAGTGAGCGGGAGACGGGCGGGGAGCTGTTTTTT. It translates to CASSERETGGELFF.

The J gene is TRBJ1-1, the V gene TRBV9; TRBD1 is a possible D gene (5 bases). The CDR3 loop spans 15 amino acids. CDR1 and CDR2 from the germline V gene are SGDLS and YYNGEE. V was shortened by 6 bases and J by 1 base, with 16 bases between the two germline ends. The CDR3 nucleotides read TGTGCCAGCAACTTAGGACATCTGGGGAACACTGAAGCTTTCTTT. Protein: CASNLGHLGNTEAFF.

The count of this clone is one. V usage is TRBV5-1 and J usage is TRBJ2-4; a weak D match, TRBD2 (7 bases). Germline-derived CDR1 and CDR2 are SGHRS and YFSETQ. This CDR3 comprises 15 residues. The V and J ends lost 2 bases and 8 bases respectively, with 17 bases between them. The chain's CDR3 is CASSFGQQGRDIQYF. DNA of the CDR3: TGCGCCAGCAGCTTTGGCCAGCAGGGGAGGGACATTCAGTACTTC.